This TCR beta chain was sequenced in a study of cytomegalovirus exposure and HLA in healthy donors. Whole-study results and caveats: Presence/absence results assume similar sequencing depth per donor, which may not hold. An Asian-associated ancestry cluster reportedly showed fewer N-insertions than the approximately 670-donor mean in a later analysis. Three of the chains that were CMV-associated were confirmed in vitro to be specific for CMV antigens. Several of the most significant clusters were apparently associated with common viral pathogens in a later analysis.

In regard to this clone: The antigen remains undetermined.

Researchers ran the PCR with 60 Vbeta and 13 Jbeta primers. Data came from immunoSEQ multiplex PCR; TCRdb stores just in-frame clones and leaves some out. The top ten hold roughly 5.1% of the sample, which has about 64,000 clones, 60% to 80% seen once. The receptor's source is a male donor in good health and CMV-seropositive. Material: PBMCs.

CDR3 DNA sequence: TGCGCCAGCAGCTTCTCGACAGGACTAGAGACCCAGTACTTC. Encoded protein: CASSFSTGLETQYF. V and J are TRBV5-1 and TRBJ2-5; possibly TRBD1 for D (6 bases). The CDR3 is 14 residues long. With 2 bases removed from V and 4 bases from J, the gap between germline ends came to 12 bases. Germline V CDR1 and CDR2: SGHRS, YFSETQ.